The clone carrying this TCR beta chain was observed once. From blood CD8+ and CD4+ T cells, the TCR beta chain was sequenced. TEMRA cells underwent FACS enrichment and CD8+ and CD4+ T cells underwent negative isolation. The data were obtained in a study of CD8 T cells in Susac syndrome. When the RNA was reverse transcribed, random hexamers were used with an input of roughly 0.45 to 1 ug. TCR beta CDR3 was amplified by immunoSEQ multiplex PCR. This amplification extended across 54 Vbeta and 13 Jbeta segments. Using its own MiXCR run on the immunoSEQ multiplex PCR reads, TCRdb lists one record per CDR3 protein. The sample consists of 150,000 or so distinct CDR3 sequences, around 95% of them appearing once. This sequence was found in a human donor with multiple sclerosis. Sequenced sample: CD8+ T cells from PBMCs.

CDR3 sequence reads: CASSQNRFRQDPSGYTF. DNA of the CDR3: TGTGCCAGCTCACAAAACCGATTCCGACAGGATCCTTCTGGCTACACCTTC. The chain carries TRBV18 and TRBJ1-2; TRBD1 might be the D (6 bases). This CDR3 contains 17 residues. The V and J ends lost 4 bases and 7 bases respectively, with 25 bases between them. Germline CDR1 is KGHSH and CDR2 is LQKENI. Variable domain in full (rest from reference TRBV18 and TRBJ1-2): NAGVMQNPRHLVRRRGQEARLRCSPMKGHSHVYWYRQLPEEGLKFMVYLQKENIIDESGMPKERFSAEFPKEGPSILRIQQVVRGDSAAYFCASSQNRFRQDPSGYTFGSGTRLTVV.